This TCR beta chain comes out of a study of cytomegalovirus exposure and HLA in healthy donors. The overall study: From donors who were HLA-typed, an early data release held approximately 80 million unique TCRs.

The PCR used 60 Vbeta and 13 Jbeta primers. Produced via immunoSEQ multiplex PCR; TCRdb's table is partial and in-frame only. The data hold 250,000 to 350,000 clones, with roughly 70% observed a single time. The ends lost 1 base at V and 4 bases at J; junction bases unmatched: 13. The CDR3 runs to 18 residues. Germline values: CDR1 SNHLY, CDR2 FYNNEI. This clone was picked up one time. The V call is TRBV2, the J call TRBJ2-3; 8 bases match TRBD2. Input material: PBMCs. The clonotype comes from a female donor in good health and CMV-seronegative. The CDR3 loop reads CASSEVGRSGSRADTQYF. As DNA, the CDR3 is TGTGCCAGCAGTGAAGTCGGCCGAAGCGGGAGCAGGGCAGATACGCAGTATTTT.